The 23 T cell receptor beta chains reported below all come from one sample, sequenced in a study of PD-1 blockade in classical Hodgkin lymphoma. Time point denoted: newly diagnosed, previously untreated cHL patient sample. CD8+ T cell isolation from thawed PBMCs was performed by magnetic negative selection. Method: immunoSEQ multiplex PCR; TCRdb's copy keeps in-frame clones and lacks some. The sample yields roughly 20,000 clones, about 86% seen once. Sample: CD8+ T cells from blood. The receptors originated from a human donor with classical Hodgkin lymphoma.

This chain connects TRBV6-5 to TRBJ2-5; D is perhaps TRBD1 (6 bases). The closer fit of TRBJ2-7 to the DNA end suggests the J call may be wrong. The germline CDR1 and CDR2 sequences are MNHEY and SVGAGI. CDR3 size: 14 residues. The CDR3: CASSKPGHLYEQYF. The CDR3 nucleotides read TGTGCCAGCAGTAAGCCGGGACACCTATACGAGCAGTACTTC.

The gene calls are TRBV5-5 and TRBJ2-7; D may be TRBD2 (5 bases). Trimming took 6 bases from V and 3 from J, leaving 19 bases between them. CDR1 SGHKS and CDR2 YYEKEE come from the germline V gene (reference sequence). The CDR3 has 15 residues. CDR3 in DNA: TGTGCCAGCACCATAAGTCGGGGAACGAGCTACGAGCAGTACTTC. Its protein product is CASTISRGTSYEQYF.

The chain recombines TRBV9 with TRBJ1-1; 7 nucleotides align to TRBD1. This CDR3 is 13 amino acids long. The germline CDR1 and CDR2 sequences are SGDLS and YYNGEE. Trimming took 0 bases from V and 11 from J; bases not matched to a gene: 7. The CDR3 coding sequence is TGTGCCAGCAGCGTAGAGCAAACAGGGGACGCTTTCTTT. Residues: CASSVEQTGDAFF.

The genes are TRBV5-8 and TRBJ2-1, with TRBD1 matching over 7 bases. Losses at the gene ends were 0 bases for V and 9 bases for J; bases not matched to a gene: 6. This CDR3 region has 14 residues. The germline V gene has CDR1 SGHTS and CDR2 YDEGEE. DNA for the CDR3: TGTGCCAGCAGCTTGGTTCCAGGGGGTGGTGAGCAGTTCTTC. This translates into CASSLVPGGGEQFF.

This CDR3 reads CASSLVGWETQYF. The CDR3 coding sequence is TGTGCCAGCTCATTAGTCGGCTGGGAGACCCAGTACTTC. This sequence joins TRBV6-5 and TRBJ2-5; D not resolved. CDR1 and CDR2 (germline): MNHEY, SVGAGI. Trimming removed 8 bases from V and 5 bases from J, with 15 bases in between. There are 13 residues in the CDR3.

This clone came up once. The chain has TRBV19 and TRBJ2-7; either TRBD1 or TRBD2 may supply D (5 bases each). The CDR3 is 12 amino acids. V dropped 6 bases and J dropped 5 bases, with 11 bases sitting between them. Germline lookup yields CDR1 LNHDA and CDR2 SQIVND (reference sequence). CDR3 in amino acids: CASSPGRNEQYF. In nucleotides, the CDR3 is TGTGCCAGTAGCCCGGGACGGAACGAGCAGTACTTC. The full variable domain, in which reference TRBV19 and TRBJ2-7 provide the parts outside the CDR3, is DGGITQSPKYLFRKEGQNVTLSCEQNLNHDAMYWYRQDPGQGLRLIYYSQIVNDFQKGDIAEGYSVSREKKESFPLTVTSAQKNPTAFYLCASSPGRNEQYFGPGTRLTVT.

The chain links TRBV4-1 to TRBJ1-5; D is ambiguous. The V gene lost 3 bases and the J gene lost 4 bases, with 10 bases spanning the gap. Germline loops: CDR1 MGHRA, CDR2 YSYEKL. CDR3 length: 14 amino acids. CDR3 in DNA: TGCGCCAGCAGCCATCCCGAGGGTAATCAGCCCCAGCATTTT. It is translated as CASSHPEGNQPQHF.

V usage is TRBV11-2 and J usage is TRBJ2-7; D remains unclear. V lost 0 bases to trimming and J lost 5 bases, with 20 bases between them. The CDR3 length is 17 residues. Looked up from germline, CDR1 is SGHAT and CDR2 is FQNNGV. The CDR3 region has the DNA TGTGCCAGCAGCTTAGACTCGATAACGCGACCTCGGCACGAGCAGTACTTC. As protein: CASSLDSITRPRHEQYF.

This chain uses TRBV7-9 with TRBJ1-2; D is uncertain. CDR1 is SEHNR, CDR2 FQNEAQ, per germline (reference sequence). There are 9 residues in the CDR3. V gave up 8 bases and J gave up 8 bases, with 6 bases separating them. The CDR3 spells CASGWGYTF. The CDR3 DNA reads as TGTGCCAGCGGCTGGGGCTACACCTTC.

The chain is built from TRBV19 and TRBJ1-5; 8 nucleotides agree with TRBD1. The length of the CDR3 is 16 residues. The V gene's germline CDR1 is LNHDA and CDR2 SQIVND (reference sequence). Trimming took 5 bases from V and 5 from J; bases not matched to a gene: 11. In DNA form, the CDR3 reads TGTGCCAGTAGTTCCCAGGGGGCTGGGGGATATCAGCCCCAGCATTTT. Its protein product is CASSSQGAGGYQPQHF.

This chain connects TRBV4-3 to TRBJ2-5; D could derive from TRBD1 or TRBD2 (5 bases each). V dropped 4 bases and J dropped 7 bases, with 16 bases sitting between them. Germline V gene data show CDR1 as LGHNA and CDR2 as YSLEER. There are 14 residues in the CDR3. The CDR3: CASSPGAYRGTQYF. The CDR3 DNA is TGCGCCAGCAGCCCCGGGGCTTACAGAGGGACCCAGTACTTC.

The V and J genes are TRBV19 and TRBJ2-5; a weak D match, TRBD2 (5 bases). The CDR3 runs to 13 residues. The V gene lost 3 bases and the J gene lost 5 bases, with 10 bases spanning the gap. Germline assignment: CDR1 LNHDA and CDR2 SQIVND (reference sequence). CDR3: CASSIAGRETQYF. In nucleotides, the CDR3 is TGTGCCAGTAGTATCGCGGGTCGGGAGACCCAGTACTTC.

This clone came up once. V and J are TRBV5-1 and TRBJ1-1, with 9 nucleotides matching TRBD1. This CDR3 is 14 amino acids long. J gave up 6 bases and V 4 bases, and 7 bases lay outside the gene matches. CDR1 is SGHRS, CDR2 YFSETQ, per germline. The CDR3 nucleotides are TGCGCCAGCAGCACGACAGGGGGAGGCGCTGAAGCTTTCTTT. Encoded protein: CASSTTGGGAEAFF.

V gene TRBV4-3 combines with J gene TRBJ2-3, with 9 nucleotides matching TRBD1. V lost 4 bases to trimming and J lost 0 bases; unmatched junction nucleotides: 2. Germline CDR1 and CDR2: LGHNA and YSLEER. The CDR3 is 15 residues long. The CDR3 protein is CASSPGTGSTDTQYF. CDR3 DNA sequence: TGCGCCAGCAGCCCCGGGACAGGGAGCACAGATACGCAGTATTTT.

A few counts support this clone. This sequence joins TRBV5-1 and TRBJ1-1; the D is unclear. The germline gives CDR1 SGHRS, CDR2 YFSETQ. Trimming took off 6 bases at V and 1 base at J, with 13 bases between the two ends. This CDR3 spans 14 amino acids. CDR3 region: CASKPYDGNTEAFF. The CDR3 DNA is TGCGCCAGCAAGCCATACGATGGGAACACTGAAGCTTTCTTT.

The rearrangement links TRBV27 to TRBJ2-3, with D maybe TRBD1 (8 bases). Looked up from germline, CDR1 is MNHEY and CDR2 is SMNVEV (reference sequence). Trimming took 3 bases from V and 6 from J, leaving 16 bases between them. The CDR3 contains 15 residues. CDR3 amino acids: CASSFQDRGGDTQYF. CDR3 sequence (DNA): TGTGCCAGCAGTTTCCAAGACAGGGGAGGGGATACGCAGTATTTT.

The chain couples TRBV7-8 to TRBJ1-5, with 9 nucleotides matching TRBD1. Losses at the gene ends were 5 bases for V and 4 bases for J; bases not matched to a gene: 18. This CDR3 is 19 amino acids long. Per the germline V gene, CDR1 is SGHVS and CDR2 is FQNEAQ. This CDR3 reads CASSGPDRGAVGINQPQHF. For the CDR3, the DNA is TGTGCCAGCAGCGGACCGGACAGGGGAGCTGTGGGGATAAATCAGCCCCAGCATTTT.

The chain couples TRBV27 to TRBJ2-4; D is ambiguous. Trimming left V 6 bases short and J 6 bases short, with 15 bases between. This CDR3 has 14 amino acids. The germline V gene encodes CDR1 MNHEY and CDR2 SMNVEV (reference sequence). The CDR3: CASSLGSLVNIQYF. CDR3 sequence (DNA): TGTGCCAGCAGCTTGGGAAGCCTCGTAAACATTCAGTACTTC.

V usage is TRBV27 and J usage is TRBJ2-1; 7 bases line up with TRBD2. This CDR3 is built from 14 residues. Looked up from germline, CDR1 is MNHEY and CDR2 is SMNVEV (reference sequence). J was trimmed by 0 bases and V by 6 bases; bases with no gene match: 2. The CDR3 DNA is TGTGCCAGCAGGGCTAGCGGCTCCTACAATGAGCAGTTCTTC. This encodes CASRASGSYNEQFF.

V and J are TRBV27 and TRBJ2-1; possibly TRBD2 for D (6 bases). The germline V and J ends were trimmed by 6 bases and 7 bases, with 19 bases remaining between them. Germline V gives CDR1 MNHEY, CDR2 SMNVEV (reference sequence). The CDR3 contains 15 residues. The CDR3 loop reads CASSKLADNRNEQFF. Written as DNA, the CDR3 is TGTGCCAGCAGCAAACTAGCCGACAACAGGAATGAGCAGTTCTTC.

This chain connects TRBV6-6 to TRBJ1-4; no firm D call. CDR1 and CDR2 (germline): MNHNY, SVGAGI (reference sequence). The CDR3 loop spans 15 amino acids. V was trimmed by 0 bases and J by 8 bases, leaving 13 bases between them. In nucleotides, the CDR3 is TGTGCCAGCAGTTACTCGCTCAGAGGAGAGGAAAAACTGTTTTTT. This translates into CASSYSLRGEEKLFF.

As DNA, the CDR3 is TGTGCCAGCACTTTAGCGGGACCCAGGGAGACCCAGTACTTC. It is translated as CASTLAGPRETQYF. V and J are TRBV6-1 and TRBJ2-5; 8 bases align to TRBD2. The V and J ends lost 7 bases and 5 bases, in that order; junction bases with no gene match: 9. The CDR3 runs to 14 residues. Germline V gives CDR1 MNHNS, CDR2 SASEGT.

The chain uses TRBV7-9 and TRBJ1-3; TRBD1 is a possible D gene (6 bases). This CDR3 spans 15 amino acids. V was clipped by 8 bases and J by 0 bases, with 14 bases between them. In germline, CDR1 is SEHNR, CDR2 FQNEAQ (reference sequence). In DNA, the CDR3 is TGTGCCAGCGGTTCAGGGGATTACTCTGGAAACACCATATATTTT. Translated: CASGSGDYSGNTIYF.